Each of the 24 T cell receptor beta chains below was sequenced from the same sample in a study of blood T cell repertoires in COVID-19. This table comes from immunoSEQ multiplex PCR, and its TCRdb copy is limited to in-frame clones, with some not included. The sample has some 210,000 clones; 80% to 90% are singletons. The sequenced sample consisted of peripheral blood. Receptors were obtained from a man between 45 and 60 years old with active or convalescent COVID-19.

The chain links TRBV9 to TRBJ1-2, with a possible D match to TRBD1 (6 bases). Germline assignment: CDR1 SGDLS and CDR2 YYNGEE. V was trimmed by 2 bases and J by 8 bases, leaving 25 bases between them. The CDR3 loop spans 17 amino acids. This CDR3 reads CASSVDPRGARVGGYTF. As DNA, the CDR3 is TGTGCCAGCAGCGTTGACCCCCGGGGGGCGCGAGTGGGGGGCTACACCTTC.

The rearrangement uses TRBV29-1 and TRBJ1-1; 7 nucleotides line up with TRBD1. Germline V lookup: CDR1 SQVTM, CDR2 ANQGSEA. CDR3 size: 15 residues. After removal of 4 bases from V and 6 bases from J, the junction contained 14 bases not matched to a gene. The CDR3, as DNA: TGCAGCGTTGCAGAGACAGGGAGCGTCAAGGCTGAAGCTTTCTTT. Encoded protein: CSVAETGSVKAEAFF.

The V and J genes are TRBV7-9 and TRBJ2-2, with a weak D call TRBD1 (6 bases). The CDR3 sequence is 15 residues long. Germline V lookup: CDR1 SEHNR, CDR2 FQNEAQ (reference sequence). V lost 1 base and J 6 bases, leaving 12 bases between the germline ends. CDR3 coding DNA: TGTGCCAGCAGCTTAGATTGGGGGCCTCCCGGGGAGCTGTTTTTT. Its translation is CASSLDWGPPGELFF. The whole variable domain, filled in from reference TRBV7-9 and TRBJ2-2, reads DTGVSQNPRHKITKRGQNVTFRCDPISEHNRLYWYRQTLGQGPEFLTYFQNEAQLEKSRLLSDRFSAERPKGSFSTLEIQRTEQGDSAMYLCASSLDWGPPGELFFGEGSRLTVL.

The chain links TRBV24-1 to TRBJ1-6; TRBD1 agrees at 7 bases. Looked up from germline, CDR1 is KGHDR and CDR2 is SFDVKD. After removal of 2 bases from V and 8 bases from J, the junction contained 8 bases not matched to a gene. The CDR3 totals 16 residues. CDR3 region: CATSDSNRGLDSPLHF. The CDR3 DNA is TGTGCCACCAGTGATTCCAACAGGGGCCTAGATTCACCCCTCCACTTT.

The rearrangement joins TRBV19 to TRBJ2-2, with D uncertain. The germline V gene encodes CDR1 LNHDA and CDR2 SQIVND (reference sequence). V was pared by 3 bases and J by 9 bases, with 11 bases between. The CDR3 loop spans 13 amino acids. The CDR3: CASSILSFRELFF. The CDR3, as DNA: TGTGCCAGTAGTATCCTCAGTTTCCGGGAGCTGTTTTTT. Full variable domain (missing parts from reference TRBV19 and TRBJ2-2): DGGITQSPKYLFRKEGQNVTLSCEQNLNHDAMYWYRQDPGQGLRLIYYSQIVNDFQKGDIAEGYSVSREKKESFPLTVTSAQKNPTAFYLCASSILSFRELFFGEGSRLTVL.

The CDR3 is CASSLAGLNTEAFF. CDR3 sequence (DNA): TGTGCCAGCAGCCTAGCAGGGTTGAACACTGAAGCTTTCTTT. V is TRBV3-1 (or the pseudogene TRBV3-2) and J is TRBJ1-1, with D tentatively TRBD1 (5 bases). The CDR3 sequence is 14 residues long. V lost 4 bases, J lost 0 bases, and 9 bases lay in between. Germline CDR1 is LGHDT and CDR2 is YNNKEL (reference sequence).

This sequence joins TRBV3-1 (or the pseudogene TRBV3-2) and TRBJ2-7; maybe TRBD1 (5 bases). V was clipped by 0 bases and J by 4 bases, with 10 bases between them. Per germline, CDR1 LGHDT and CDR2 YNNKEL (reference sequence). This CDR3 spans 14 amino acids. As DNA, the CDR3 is TGTGCCAGCAGCCAAGATTCGCCAGGGTACGAGCAGTACTTC. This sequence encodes CASSQDSPGYEQYF.

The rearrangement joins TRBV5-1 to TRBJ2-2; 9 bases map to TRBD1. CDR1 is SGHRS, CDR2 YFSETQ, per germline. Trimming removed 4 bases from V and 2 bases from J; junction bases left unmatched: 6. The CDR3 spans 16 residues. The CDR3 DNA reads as TGCGCCAGCAGCCCGCCGGGACAGGGAAACACCGGGGAGCTGTTTTTT. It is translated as CASSPPGQGNTGELFF.

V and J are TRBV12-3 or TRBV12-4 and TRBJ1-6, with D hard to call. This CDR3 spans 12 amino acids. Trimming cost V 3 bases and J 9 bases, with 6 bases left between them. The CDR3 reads CASSFGVSPLHF. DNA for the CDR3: TGTGCCAGCAGTTTCGGGGTTTCACCCCTCCACTTT.

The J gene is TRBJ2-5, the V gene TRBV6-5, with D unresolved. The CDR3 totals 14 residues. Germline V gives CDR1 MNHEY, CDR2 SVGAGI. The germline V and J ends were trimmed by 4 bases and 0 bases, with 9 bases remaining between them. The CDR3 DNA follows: TGTGCCAGCAGTTCACCCCGGTACCAAGAGACCCAGTACTTC. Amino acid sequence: CASSSPRYQETQYF.

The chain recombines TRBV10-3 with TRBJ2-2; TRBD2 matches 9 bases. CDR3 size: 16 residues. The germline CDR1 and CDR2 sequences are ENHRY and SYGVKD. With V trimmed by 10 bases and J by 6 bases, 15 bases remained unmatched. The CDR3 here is CATGGDSGSPAGELFF. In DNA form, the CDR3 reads TGTGCCACCGGAGGGGATAGCGGGAGTCCCGCCGGGGAGCTGTTTTTT.

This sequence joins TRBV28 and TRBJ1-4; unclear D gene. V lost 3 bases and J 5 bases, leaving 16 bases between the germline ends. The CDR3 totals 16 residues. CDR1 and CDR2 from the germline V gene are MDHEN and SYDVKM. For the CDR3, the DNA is TGTGCCAGCAGTTTTCGCTATCGGGTCCTCAATGAAAAACTGTTTTTT. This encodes CASSFRYRVLNEKLFF. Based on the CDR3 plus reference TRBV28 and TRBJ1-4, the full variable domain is DVKVTQSSRYLVKRTGEKVFLECVQDMDHENMFWYRQDPGLGLRLIYFSYDVKMKEKGDIPEGYSVSREKKERFSLILESASTNQTSMYLCASSFRYRVLNEKLFFGSGTQLSVL.

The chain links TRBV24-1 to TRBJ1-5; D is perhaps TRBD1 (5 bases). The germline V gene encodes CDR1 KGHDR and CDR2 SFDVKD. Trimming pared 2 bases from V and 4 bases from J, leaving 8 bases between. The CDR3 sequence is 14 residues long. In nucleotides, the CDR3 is TGTGCCACCAGTGATTCTACAGGTAATCAGCCCCAGCATTTT. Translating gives CATSDSTGNQPQHF.

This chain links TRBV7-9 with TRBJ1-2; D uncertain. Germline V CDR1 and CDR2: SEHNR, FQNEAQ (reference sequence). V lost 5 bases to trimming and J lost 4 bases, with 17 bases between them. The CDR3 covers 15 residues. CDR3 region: CASSPTEQAGYGYTF. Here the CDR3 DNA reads TGTGCCAGCAGCCCCACCGAGCAGGCGGGCTATGGCTACACCTTC.

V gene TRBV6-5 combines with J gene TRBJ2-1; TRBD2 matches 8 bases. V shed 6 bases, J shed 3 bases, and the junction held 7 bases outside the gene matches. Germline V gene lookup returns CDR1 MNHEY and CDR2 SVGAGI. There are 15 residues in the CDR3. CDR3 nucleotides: TGTGCCAGCAGCTCCGGGGGGGCCCTCTACAATGAGCAGTTCTTC. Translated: CASSSGGALYNEQFF.

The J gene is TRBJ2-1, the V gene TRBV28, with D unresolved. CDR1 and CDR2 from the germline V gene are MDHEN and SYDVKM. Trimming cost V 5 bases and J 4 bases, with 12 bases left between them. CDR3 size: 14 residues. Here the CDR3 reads CASSPPGHYNEQFF. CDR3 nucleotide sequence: TGTGCCAGCAGTCCGCCAGGCCATTACAATGAGCAGTTCTTC. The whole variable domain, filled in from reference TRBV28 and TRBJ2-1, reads DVKVTQSSRYLVKRTGEKVFLECVQDMDHENMFWYRQDPGLGLRLIYFSYDVKMKEKGDIPEGYSVSREKKERFSLILESASTNQTSMYLCASSPPGHYNEQFFGPGTRLTVL.

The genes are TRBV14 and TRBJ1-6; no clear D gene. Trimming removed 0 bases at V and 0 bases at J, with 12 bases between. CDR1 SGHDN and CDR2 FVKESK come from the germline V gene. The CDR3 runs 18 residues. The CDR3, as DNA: TGTGCCAGCAGCCAAGATCACTTCTTGAGCTCCTATAATTCACCCCTCCACTTT. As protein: CASSQDHFLSSYNSPLHF.

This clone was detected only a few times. The chain's CDR3 is CASSEGQWEKLFF. CDR3 nucleotides: TGTGCCAGCAGTGAAGGGCAGTGGGAAAAACTGTTTTTT. The V gene is TRBV6-1, the J gene TRBJ1-4; D is uncertain. Germline-derived CDR1 and CDR2 are MNHNS and SASEGT. The CDR3 extends over 13 amino acids. V gave up 1 base and J gave up 8 bases, with 8 bases separating them.

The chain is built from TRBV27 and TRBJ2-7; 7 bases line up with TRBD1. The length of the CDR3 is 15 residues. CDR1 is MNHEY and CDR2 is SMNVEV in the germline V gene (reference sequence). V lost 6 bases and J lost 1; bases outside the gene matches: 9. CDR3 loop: CASSPEDRPSYEQYF. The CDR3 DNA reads TGTGCCAGCAGCCCTGAGGACAGGCCGTCCTACGAGCAGTACTTC.

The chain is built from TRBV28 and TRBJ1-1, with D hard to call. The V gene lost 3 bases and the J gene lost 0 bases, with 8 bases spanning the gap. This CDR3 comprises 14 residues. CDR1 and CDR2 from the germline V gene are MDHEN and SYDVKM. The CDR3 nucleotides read TGTGCCAGCAGTTTCCGCGGGTTGAACACTGAAGCTTTCTTT. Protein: CASSFRGLNTEAFF. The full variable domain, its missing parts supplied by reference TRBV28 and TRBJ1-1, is DVKVTQSSRYLVKRTGEKVFLECVQDMDHENMFWYRQDPGLGLRLIYFSYDVKMKEKGDIPEGYSVSREKKERFSLILESASTNQTSMYLCASSFRGLNTEAFFGQGTRLTVV.

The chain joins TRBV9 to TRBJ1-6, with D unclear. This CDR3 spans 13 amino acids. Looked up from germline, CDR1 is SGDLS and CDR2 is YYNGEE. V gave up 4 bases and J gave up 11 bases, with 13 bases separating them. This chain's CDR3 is CASSPYSSAPLHF. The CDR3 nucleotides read TGTGCCAGCAGCCCCTATTCGAGTGCACCCCTCCACTTT.

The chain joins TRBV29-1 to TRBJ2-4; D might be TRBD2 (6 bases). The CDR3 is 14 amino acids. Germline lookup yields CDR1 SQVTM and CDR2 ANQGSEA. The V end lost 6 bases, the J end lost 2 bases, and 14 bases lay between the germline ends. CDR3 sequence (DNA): TGCAGCGTCGCACCGGGGGTGACCAAAAACATTCAGTACTTC. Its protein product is CSVAPGVTKNIQYF.

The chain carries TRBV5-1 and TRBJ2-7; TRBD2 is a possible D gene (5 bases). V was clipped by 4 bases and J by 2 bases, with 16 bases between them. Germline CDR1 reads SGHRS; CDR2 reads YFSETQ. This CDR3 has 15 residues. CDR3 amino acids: CASSPDFLGPYEQYF. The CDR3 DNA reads TGCGCCAGCAGCCCGGACTTTTTAGGGCCCTACGAGCAGTACTTC.

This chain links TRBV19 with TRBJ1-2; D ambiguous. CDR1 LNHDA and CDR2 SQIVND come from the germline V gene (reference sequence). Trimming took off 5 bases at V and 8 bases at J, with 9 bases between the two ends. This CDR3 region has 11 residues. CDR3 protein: CASSGRVGYTF. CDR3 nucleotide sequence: TGTGCCAGTAGTGGGAGGGTCGGCTACACCTTC.